This T cell receptor beta chain was recovered during a study of neurological immune-mediated disorders. The time point was: longitudinal time-point 3. Broader study findings: In HTLV-1-associated myelopathy, TCR clonal expansion was greatest, whereas multiple sclerosis had the least, falling below healthy controls. The absence of any CDR3 amino acid sequence shared by expanded clones across subjects suggests that repertoires were private in all groups.

Over 160 million TCR-beta sequences from 15-18 subjects were obtained in each sequencing run. Each CDR3 protein gets one entry after TCRdb re-called the 5' RACE reads with MiXCR. The data hold approximately 58,000 distinct CDR3 sequences, with roughly 8.3% observed a single time. The CDR3 covers 14 residues. Germline V gives CDR1 SGHTA, CDR2 FQGNSA. V was trimmed by 3 bases and J by 2 bases, leaving 9 bases between them. This clonotype was seen at least ten times. Its target is unknown. The receptor comes from a woman aged 40 to 55 in good health. The rearrangement links TRBV7-2 to TRBJ2-3, with D possibly being TRBD1 (6 bases). The sample was PBMCs. In DNA form, the CDR3 reads TGTGCCAGCAGCTTCGACAGGACCACAGATACGCAGTATTTT. This gives the protein CASSFDRTTDTQYF.